This entry features one T cell receptor beta chain sequence. This sample was included in a study of CD8 T cells in Susac syndrome. The germline V gene has CDR1 MNHEY and CDR2 SVGAGI. Losses at the gene ends were 4 bases for V and 0 bases for J; bases not matched to a gene: 5. This CDR3 is built from 16 residues. A quantity of about 0.5 to 1 ug RNA underwent reverse transcription using random hexamers. An immunoSEQ multiplex PCR generated amplified TCR beta CDR3 products spanning 54 Vbeta and 13 Jbeta. TCRdb re-called the immunoSEQ multiplex PCR reads with MiXCR, one entry per CDR3 protein. The sample consists of about 130,000 distinct CDR3 sequences, over 85% of them appearing once. The authors carried out high-throughput sequencing of TCR beta. They applied it to CD8+ and CD4+ T cells obtained from blood. TEMRA cells underwent FACS enrichment and CD8+ and CD4+ T cells underwent negative isolation.

The sequence was collected from a human donor in good health. The sequenced material came from CD4+ T cells from PBMCs. This chain joins TRBV6-5 and TRBJ1-3; 8 bases align to TRBD1. CDR3 bases: TGTGCCAGCAGTTTTGGGACAGGCCTCTCTGGAAACACCATATATTTT. Protein: CASSFGTGLSGNTIYF.